This T cell receptor beta chain came from a study of post-analysis software for immune sequencing data. Findings and limits, study-wide: Normalized Chao1 diversity was significantly reduced in patients versus controls. The five TRBV segments detected at higher frequency in patients than in controls included TRBV5-6, TRBV5-1 and TRBV20-1. Strong co-clustering by F measure linked samples that shared a preparation batch.

This clonotype was detected only a few times. Its antigen is not identified. Unique molecular identifiers were carried by the TCR beta cDNA libraries. With roughly 0.85 to 11 million T cells as the source, a few hundred thousand cDNA molecules resulted. MiXCR, applied by TCRdb to the PCR reads, yields one record per CDR3 protein. The sample contains 800,000 to 950,000 distinct CDR3 sequences, about 57% of which appear only once. Between the trimmed V and J ends, which lost 0 bases and 11 bases, there was a span of 10 bases. Germline-derived CDR1 and CDR2 are SQVTM and ANQGSEA. The CDR3 sequence is 11 residues long.

The TCR sequence derives from a girl aged 5-17 years with multiple sclerosis. This chain connects TRBV29-1 to TRBJ2-5, with a possible D match to TRBD1 (5 bases). Sequenced: blood. Here the CDR3 reads CSVEDLTEQYF. CDR3 sequence (DNA): TGCAGCGTTGAAGATCTGACAGAGCAGTACTTC. Using reference TRBV29-1 and TRBJ2-5 for the parts outside the CDR3, the full variable domain is SAVISQKPSRDICQRGTSLTIQCQVDSQVTMMFWYRQQPGQSLTLIATANQGSEATYESGFVIDKFPISRPNLTFSTLTVSNMSPEDSSIYLCSVEDLTEQYFGPGTRLLVL.